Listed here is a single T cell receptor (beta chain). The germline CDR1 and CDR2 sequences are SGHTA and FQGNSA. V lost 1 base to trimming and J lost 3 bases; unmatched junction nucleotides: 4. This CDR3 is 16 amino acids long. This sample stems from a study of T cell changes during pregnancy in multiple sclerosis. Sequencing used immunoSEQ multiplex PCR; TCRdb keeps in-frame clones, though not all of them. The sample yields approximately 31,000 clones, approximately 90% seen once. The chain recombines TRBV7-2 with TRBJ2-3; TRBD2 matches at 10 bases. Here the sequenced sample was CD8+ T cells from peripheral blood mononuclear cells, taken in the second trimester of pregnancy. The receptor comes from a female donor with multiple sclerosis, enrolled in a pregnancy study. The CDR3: CASSLVLAGETDTQYF. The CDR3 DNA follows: TGTGCCAGCAGCTTAGTCCTAGCGGGAGAAACAGATACGCAGTATTTT.